The rows below give T cell receptor beta chains drawn from one sample of a study of CXCR3-negative and CXCR3-positive naive CD8 T cells. TCRdb reprocessed the 5' RACE reads, keeping one entry per CDR3 protein, no DNA. The sample's table shows 85,000 to 90,000 distinct CDR3 sequences. The source material was naive CXCR3+ CD8+ T cells from blood. These receptors were taken from a human donor in good health. Some clones in this sample may be carry-over from other donors' samples. Each CDR3 is given with its conserved first and last residue.

j_call | v_call | cdr3_aa
TRBJ2-7 | TRBV6-2/TRBV6-3 | CASSSTPSYEQYF
TRBJ2-7 | TRBV4-1 | CASGPRLGYEQYF
TRBJ2-1 | TRBV29-1 | CSVDRNNEQFF
TRBJ2-1 | TRBV29-1 | CSVVGRARFYEQFF
TRBJ1-1 | TRBV18 | CASSYSGTRAEAFF
TRBJ2-2 | TRBV7-9 | CASSAPVRGGELFF
TRBJ1-5 | TRBV20-1 | CSARDPSDSNQPQHF
TRBJ2-5 | TRBV7-9 | CASSPGAGKGRETQYF
TRBJ1-1 | TRBV7-9 | CALKGETEAFF
TRBJ2-1 | TRBV6-6 | CASSPGKRGQFF
TRBJ1-3 | TRBV28 | CASSRDRGSGNTIYF
TRBJ2-5 | TRBV29-1 | CSVIGQNQETQYF
TRBJ1-2 | TRBV29-1 | CSATGQGKHGYTF
TRBJ2-3 | TRBV10-1 | CASTGTGRGTDTQYF
TRBJ2-1 | TRBV5-5 | CASSPSGDSYNEQFF
TRBJ2-5 | TRBV18 | CASSLGGGRAETQYF
TRBJ1-5 | TRBV28 | CASSLRSRYSNQPQHF
TRBJ1-2 | TRBV25-1 | CASRPRDWGGYTF
TRBJ2-1 | TRBV6-5 | CASTGQGDEQFF
TRBJ1-4 | TRBV27 | CASSPGTGVPGNEKLFF
TRBJ2-1 | TRBV28 | CASRTRTSGFYNEQFF
TRBJ2-1 | TRBV15 | CATTAETSSDEQFF
TRBJ2-7 | TRBV6-2/TRBV6-3 | CASSYGGGTAPYEQYF
TRBJ1-2 | TRBV5-1 | CASSLTGKNGYTF
TRBJ1-1 | TRBV29-1 | CSVVDSYTEAFF
TRBJ2-4 | TRBV3-1 | CASSQVGRAKNIQYF
TRBJ1-5 | TRBV4-1 | CASSQGDSSNQPQHF
TRBJ1-5 | TRBV2 | CASSGDPGWGHSNQPQHF
TRBJ2-1 | TRBV2 | CASSEASTSGSFF
TRBJ1-3 | TRBV7-6 | CASSSGQGGGNTIYF
TRBJ2-1 | TRBV7-8 | CASSLTRGAKENEQFF